This T cell receptor beta chain was documented in a study of T cells after yellow fever vaccination. Researchers made TCR cDNA using 5'RACE template switching, and this step added a universal primer site and UMIs. TCRdb itself ran the 5' RACE reads through MiXCR, one entry per CDR3 protein. The repertoire holds about 170,000 distinct CDR3 sequences, approximately 6.2% seen once, with less than 3.5% in the top ten. The CDR3 length is 14 residues. The V gene end was trimmed by 5 bases and the J gene end by 7 bases; junction bases not matched to a gene: 7. Germline V gene lookup returns CDR1 SGHTA and CDR2 FQGNSA. Overall study findings and caveats: Weaker overall, the secondary response nonetheless peaked faster (day 5 versus 15). Reappearing after the booster were most of the clones from primary vaccination (approximately 96% CD4, 88% CD8).

In its sample, this clonotype was seen many times. Antigen specificity is unknown. This specimen was CD4+ T cells sorted from PBMCs, taken on the day of the first yellow fever vaccination. V usage is TRBV7-2 and J usage is TRBJ2-2; 7 positions match TRBD2. This sequence was found in a man aged 18 to 35 who received the YFV17D yellow fever vaccine. CDR3 DNA: TGTGCCAGCAGCCCCCAACGGGGGGACGGGGAGCTGTTTTTT. It is translated as CASSPQRGDGELFF.